The TCR beta chain under discussion was sequenced for a study of blood T cells in healthy people across ages. Trimming removed 5 bases at V and 5 bases at J, with 12 bases between. This CDR3 has 13 residues. The second PCR ran about 6 to 12 cycles with a sample-barcoded 5' primer and J-beta primers. Unique molecular identifiers of 12 random nucleotides labeled each cDNA. CDR3-containing paired-end reads numbering at least 2.5 million came from each sample. MiXCR, applied by TCRdb to the 5' RACE reads, yields one record per CDR3 protein. In the table there are 720,000 or so distinct CDR3 sequences, roughly 41% of which are singletons. Healthy individuals of Caucasian origin from Russia, aged roughly 6 to 100, served as donors.

Source material: blood. The sequence derives from a man older than 75 in good health. This rearrangement joins TRBV12-3 or TRBV12-4 to TRBJ1-2; D perhaps matches TRBD1 (5 bases). The CDR3 sequence is CASSVHRNYGYTF. The CDR3 nucleotides are TGTGCCAGCAGTGTACACAGGAATTATGGCTACACCTTC.